This TCR beta chain was sequenced during a study of CD8 T cells in Susac syndrome. RNA totalling roughly 0.5 to 1 ug underwent reverse transcription with random hexamers. TCRdb re-derived calls from the immunoSEQ multiplex PCR reads in MiXCR, one entry per CDR3 protein. The data contain 210,000 or so distinct CDR3 sequences, around 93% of them singletons. The V gene lost 2 bases and the J gene lost 4 bases, with 15 bases spanning the gap. This CDR3 has 15 residues. Germline loops: CDR1 SGHVS, CDR2 FQNEAQ. Sequenced sample: CD4+ T cells from PBMCs. The clonotype comes from a human donor with Susac syndrome. V and J are TRBV7-8 and TRBJ2-7; unclear D gene. The chain's CDR3 is CASSLSRVPRYEQYF. Here the CDR3 DNA reads TGTGCCAGCAGCTTAAGTAGGGTACCTCGTTACGAGCAGTACTTC.